This T cell receptor (beta chain) was profiled in a study of T cell responses to AZD1222 COVID-19 vaccine (dated by TCRdb to about 2021). Background on the whole study: AZD1222 recipients whose second dose came at about 4 weeks and those whose second dose came at about 12 weeks were combined into one group, since spike-specific TCR depth and breadth did not differ between the two schedules. A total of 233 trial participants underwent TCR sequencing, of whom nearly 210 had received two doses of AZD1222 and 26 had received two doses of the MenACWY control vaccine. Trial participants were enrolled by age into subgroups of 18-55, 56-69 and 70-plus years, and around 140, 26 and 57 TCR-sequenced participants, respectively, were included in these subgroups.

From cysteine to phenylalanine, the CDR3 is 15 amino acids long. Left in the record is the CDR3 DNA by itself, 45 bases read in frame from the first base. Trimming costs V 8 bases and J 5 bases, and their ends lie 18 bases apart. Via the germline V gene, CDR1 is SNHLY and CDR2 FYNNEI. In regard to this clone: Its antigen is currently not known. No much larger clone exists at a distance of one base, and base qualities are not known.

What the research found in general, with its limitations: No day 14 peak-response samples were available, so repertoires were characterized only after the peak T cell response. Most participants were white British and females outnumbered males, and the authors suggested that clonal diversity may have been underestimated. Conclusions about previously exposed vaccinees were limited because only 6 or 7 AZD1222 recipients were SARS-CoV-2 seropositive at baseline. Vaccine-associated CD4 TCRs spanned the whole spike protein, with dominant responses in regions 160-218 and 743-854. Reportedly, almost half of the unique spike-specific TCRs recognized epitopes lying outside the regions that are mutated in the B.1.351 and B.1.1.7 variants. The 56-69-year group was small, and its depth increase did not reach significance, likely because of low power. After two AZD1222 doses, both the breadth and the depth of spike-specific TCRs were significantly higher than at day 0 and than in MenACWY recipients.

The CDR3 regions of human TCRbeta chains were analyzed by immunosequencing. The paper's data handling went like this. TCRs in the repertoires were compared against a reference library of SARS-CoV-2-specific TCRs that had been generated with the MIRA antigen-specificity platform. Breadth was defined as the fraction of unique TCRs that were SARS-CoV-2-associated. Depth was defined as the fraction of total T cells that were SARS-CoV-2-associated. Using the MIRA data, every spike-specific TCR was mapped to the spike region that the TCR reacted to and assigned to either a CD4 or a CD8 class. Log10-transformed breadth and depth values were compared by one-way ANOVA with Sidak's multiple comparisons tests. The table was pulled from immuneACCESS by TCRdb, which kept in-frame rearrangements only. Such tables lose some clones; where checked, under half of the loss comes from unresolved V genes, and the rest has no known cause. V, J and clone size were drawn from that table, and D and trimming were deduced from the DNA. This sample holds under 300,000 clones; more than 80% were observed only once. The ten biggest clones cover approximately 0.52% of the sample.

The sample's time point label, in plain terms: baseline before first vaccination. Samples from vaccinated people were obtained from the UK trials COV001 and COV002, which included a single-blind randomized controlled phase 2/3 trial of AZD1222 (ChAdOx1 nCoV-19) in healthy adults. For TCRbeta chain sequencing, PBMC samples from trial participants were taken at day 0 and at day 28 after the second dose. Source: peripheral blood, taken on day 0 of AZD1222 vaccination. This sequence originates from an adult in good health. The receptor chain draws on TRBV2 and TRBJ1-4, with TRBD1 tentatively as D gene (5 bases match). The nucleotide sequence reads as follows: TGTGCCAGCGCACCGACCGGGACGGGAAATGAAAAACTGTTTTTT. Translated, this is CASAPTGTGNEKLFF.